The TCR beta chain described here comes from a study of cytomegalovirus exposure and HLA in healthy donors. Study-level points and caveats: A later analysis linked a missense variant in DCLRE1C to the trimming of TCR beta V and J genes.

The PCR had 60 Vbeta and 13 Jbeta primers. Assay used: immunoSEQ multiplex PCR; TCRdb lists only in-frame clones, some missing. The sample yields 110,000 or so clones, around four fifths seen once. Trimming removed 4 bases from V and 1 base from J, with 12 bases in between. Germline V gene data show CDR1 as SGHRS and CDR2 as YFSETQ. This CDR3 has 14 residues. As to this clone: Its target is not known.

The receptor was derived from a woman aged 40 to 50 in good health and CMV-seropositive. This rearrangement joins TRBV5-1 to TRBJ2-7, with D unresolved. The sequencing sample was made of PBMCs. In DNA form, the CDR3 reads TGCGCCAGCAGCCCCTTACTACCTTCCTACGAGCAGTACTTC. Amino acids: CASSPLLPSYEQYF.